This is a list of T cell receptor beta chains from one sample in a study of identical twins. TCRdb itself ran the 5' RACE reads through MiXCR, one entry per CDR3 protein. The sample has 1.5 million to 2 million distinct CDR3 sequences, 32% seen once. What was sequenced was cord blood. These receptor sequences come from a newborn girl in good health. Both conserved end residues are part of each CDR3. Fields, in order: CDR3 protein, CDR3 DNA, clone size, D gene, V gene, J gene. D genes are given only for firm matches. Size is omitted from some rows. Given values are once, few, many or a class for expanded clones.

CDR3aa: CASSPARVLAGEAFF; CDR3nt: TGTGCCAGCTCACCCGCTCGCGTTTTAGCCGGTGAAGCTTTCTTT; abundance: NA; d_gene: NA; v_gene: TRBV18; j_gene: TRBJ1-1
CDR3aa: CASSLSARFNSPLHF; CDR3nt: TGTGCCAGCAGCTTATCCGCCAGGTTTAATTCACCCCTCCACTTT; abundance: few; d_gene: NA; v_gene: TRBV7-2; j_gene: TRBJ1-6
CDR3aa: CASSELRRGELFF; CDR3nt: TGTGCCAGCAGTGAATTGAGAAGAGGGGAGCTGTTTTTT; abundance: NA; d_gene: NA; v_gene: TRBV25-1; j_gene: TRBJ2-2
CDR3aa: CASSRIMRGYEQYF; CDR3nt: TGTGCCAGCAGTCGTATTATGCGCGGCTACGAGCAGTACTTC; abundance: few; d_gene: NA; v_gene: TRBV28; j_gene: TRBJ2-7
CDR3aa: CASSSPDSPYEQYF; CDR3nt: TGTGCCAGCAGTTCCCCCGACAGTCCCTACGAGCAGTACTTC; abundance: NA; d_gene: NA; v_gene: TRBV27; j_gene: TRBJ2-7
CDR3aa: CASMQDTGELFF; CDR3nt: TGTGCCAGCATGCAGGACACCGGGGAGCTGTTTTTT; abundance: few; d_gene: NA; v_gene: TRBV9; j_gene: TRBJ2-2
CDR3aa: CASSPSFEQHYGYTF; CDR3nt: TGTGCCAGCTCACCATCTTTCGAACAGCACTATGGCTACACCTTC; abundance: NA; d_gene: NA; v_gene: TRBV18; j_gene: TRBJ1-2
CDR3aa: CASSLLPYQETQYF; CDR3nt: TGTGCCAGCAGTTTACTCCCTTACCAAGAGACCCAGTACTTC; abundance: many; d_gene: NA; v_gene: TRBV27; j_gene: TRBJ2-5
CDR3aa: CASSDFTSGGNTDTQYF; CDR3nt: TGTGCCAGCAGTGACTTCACTAGCGGGGGGAACACAGATACGCAGTATTTT; abundance: few; d_gene: TRBD2; v_gene: TRBV6-6; j_gene: TRBJ2-3
CDR3aa: CASSYSQGPYDEQFF; CDR3nt: TGTGCCAGCAGTTACTCTCAGGGACCCTACGATGAGCAGTTCTTC; abundance: once; d_gene: NA; v_gene: TRBV6-6; j_gene: TRBJ2-1
CDR3aa: CASSSRERGPNEKLFF; CDR3nt: TGTGCCAGCAGCTCACGTGAGAGGGGTCCTAATGAAAAACTGTTTTTT; abundance: NA; d_gene: NA; v_gene: TRBV11-2; j_gene: TRBJ1-4
CDR3aa: CASSVISTSGGAWEQFF; CDR3nt: TGTGCCAGCAGCGTAATTTCGACTAGCGGGGGGGCTTGGGAGCAGTTCTTC; abundance: few; d_gene: TRBD2; v_gene: TRBV9; j_gene: TRBJ2-1
CDR3aa: CASSYRDGNYGYTF; CDR3nt: TGTGCCAGCAGTTACCGGGACGGCAACTATGGCTACACCTTC; abundance: NA; d_gene: NA; v_gene: TRBV27; j_gene: TRBJ1-2
CDR3aa: CAWSLTRRGPEAFF; CDR3nt: TGTGCCTGGAGCTTAACCCGACGGGGGCCTGAAGCTTTCTTT; abundance: NA; d_gene: NA; v_gene: TRBV30; j_gene: TRBJ1-1
CDR3aa: CASSWTAYEQYF; CDR3nt: TGTGCCAGCAGCTGGACAGCCTACGAGCAGTACTTC; abundance: many; d_gene: NA; v_gene: TRBV2; j_gene: TRBJ2-7
CDR3aa: CASSQTGTSIRTDTQYF; CDR3nt: TGCGCCAGCAGCCAAACAGGGACTAGCATTCGGACAGATACGCAGTATTTT; abundance: NA; d_gene: TRBD2; v_gene: TRBV4-1; j_gene: TRBJ2-3
CDR3aa: CASSAGGFPWSEQYF; CDR3nt: TGTGCCAGCAGTGCCGGTGGATTTCCGTGGAGCGAGCAGTACTTC; abundance: NA; d_gene: NA; v_gene: TRBV2; j_gene: TRBJ2-7
CDR3aa: CASGLGMEETQYF; CDR3nt: TGTGCTAGTGGTTTGGGCATGGAAGAGACCCAGTACTTC; abundance: few; d_gene: NA; v_gene: TRBV12-5; j_gene: TRBJ2-5
CDR3aa: CASSLSTGETQYF; CDR3nt: TGTGCCAGCAGCTTATCGACAGGAGAGACCCAGTACTTC; abundance: NA; d_gene: NA; v_gene: TRBV7-9; j_gene: TRBJ2-5
CDR3aa: CASSRPLKGRRNTEAFF; CDR3nt: TGTGCCAGCAGCCGTCCACTTAAAGGACGGAGAAACACTGAAGCTTTCTTT; abundance: NA; d_gene: NA; v_gene: TRBV7-2; j_gene: TRBJ1-1
CDR3aa: CASSLVALPSYNEQFF; CDR3nt: TGTGCCAGCAGTTTAGTTGCCCTGCCTTCCTACAATGAGCAGTTCTTC; abundance: few; d_gene: NA; v_gene: TRBV12-3/TRBV12-4; j_gene: TRBJ2-1
CDR3aa: CSARNSGGARNEQFF; CDR3nt: TGCAGTGCTAGAAATAGCGGGGGGGCCAGGAATGAGCAGTTCTTC; abundance: NA; d_gene: TRBD2; v_gene: TRBV20-1; j_gene: TRBJ2-1
CDR3aa: CASSHGTGYRTGANVLTF; CDR3nt: TGCGCCAGCAGCCATGGGACAGGTTACCGAACTGGGGCCAACGTCCTGACTTTC; abundance: few; d_gene: TRBD1; v_gene: TRBV5-1; j_gene: TRBJ2-6
CDR3aa: CASSFKQGARETQFF; CDR3nt: TGCGCCAGCAGTTTCAAACAGGGGGCGAGAGAGACCCAGTTCTTC; abundance: NA; d_gene: TRBD1; v_gene: TRBV6-6; j_gene: TRBJ2-1
CDR3aa: CASSPSLGETQYF; CDR3nt: TGTGCCAGCTCACCCAGTTTGGGTGAGACCCAGTACTTC; abundance: NA; d_gene: NA; v_gene: TRBV18; j_gene: TRBJ2-5
CDR3aa: CSGELVNADTQYF; CDR3nt: TGCAGCGGTGAACTAGTGAACGCAGATACGCAGTATTTT; abundance: many; d_gene: NA; v_gene: TRBV29-1; j_gene: TRBJ2-3
CDR3aa: CASSPATLNAYTF; CDR3nt: TGCGCCAGCAGCCCGGCCACTCTGAATGCCTACACCTTC; abundance: NA; d_gene: NA; v_gene: TRBV5-1; j_gene: TRBJ1-2
CDR3aa: CASSFRTSGSFFEQFF; CDR3nt: TGTGCCAGCAGCTTCAGGACTAGCGGGAGTTTTTTTGAGCAGTTCTTC; abundance: NA; d_gene: TRBD2; v_gene: TRBV9; j_gene: TRBJ2-1
CDR3aa: CASSFWATSTDTQYF; CDR3nt: TGTGCCAGCAGCTTTTGGGCTACTAGCACAGATACGCAGTATTTT; abundance: NA; d_gene: NA; v_gene: TRBV7-2; j_gene: TRBJ2-3
CDR3aa: CSVPRDSYNEQFF; CDR3nt: TGCAGCGTCCCCCGGGACAGCTACAATGAGCAGTTCTTC; abundance: many; d_gene: TRBD1; v_gene: TRBV29-1; j_gene: TRBJ2-1
CDR3aa: CASSQAASPPYEQYF; CDR3nt: TGCGCCAGCAGCCAAGCGGCTAGTCCCCCCTACGAGCAGTACTTC; abundance: few; d_gene: NA; v_gene: TRBV4-1; j_gene: TRBJ2-7
CDR3aa: CASSSHPTGGLDTQYF; CDR3nt: TGTGCCAGCAGCTCCCACCCGACAGGGGGCTTAGATACGCAGTATTTT; abundance: NA; d_gene: TRBD1; v_gene: TRBV11-2; j_gene: TRBJ2-3
CDR3aa: CASSRAGEKVDTQYF; CDR3nt: TGTGCCAGCAGCCGAGCGGGAGAGAAAGTAGATACGCAGTATTTT; abundance: many; d_gene: TRBD2; v_gene: TRBV7-9; j_gene: TRBJ2-3
CDR3aa: CASSRTSGTSGAKNIQYF; CDR3nt: TGTGCCAGCTCTCGGACTAGCGGGACATCGGGGGCCAAAAACATTCAGTACTTC; abundance: NA; d_gene: TRBD2; v_gene: TRBV18; j_gene: TRBJ2-4
CDR3aa: CAWSVGQGAHGYTF; CDR3nt: TGTGCCTGGAGTGTAGGACAGGGGGCGCATGGCTACACCTTC; abundance: NA; d_gene: TRBD1; v_gene: TRBV30; j_gene: TRBJ1-2
CDR3aa: CSARLGGSGTEAFF; CDR3nt: TGCAGTGCACGCCTGGGAGGGTCAGGGACTGAAGCTTTCTTT; abundance: NA; d_gene: NA; v_gene: TRBV20-1; j_gene: TRBJ1-1
CDR3aa: CASTLAAEAFF; CDR3nt: TGTGCCAGCACGCTGGCAGCCGAAGCTTTCTTT; abundance: few; d_gene: NA; v_gene: TRBV2; j_gene: TRBJ1-1
CDR3aa: CASAPGRGNYEQYF; CDR3nt: TGTGCCAGCGCTCCGGGACGGGGAAACTACGAGCAGTACTTC; abundance: many; d_gene: NA; v_gene: TRBV12-3/TRBV12-4; j_gene: TRBJ2-7
CDR3aa: CAIMGTGSINEQFF; CDR3nt: TGTGCCATCATGGGGACAGGCTCGATAAATGAGCAGTTCTTC; abundance: NA; d_gene: TRBD1; v_gene: TRBV10-3; j_gene: TRBJ2-1
CDR3aa: CSASGAGVSNQPQHF; CDR3nt: TGCAGTGCTAGTGGGGCAGGGGTAAGCAATCAGCCCCAGCATTTT; abundance: NA; d_gene: NA; v_gene: TRBV20-1; j_gene: TRBJ1-5
CDR3aa: CSARITSGYNEQFF; CDR3nt: TGCAGTGCTAGAATAACTAGCGGGTACAATGAGCAGTTCTTC; abundance: NA; d_gene: TRBD2; v_gene: TRBV20-1; j_gene: TRBJ2-1
CDR3aa: CASRLYGPIRGSTDTQYF; CDR3nt: TGTGCCAGCAGGCTCTACGGGCCGATAAGGGGGAGCACAGATACGCAGTATTTT; abundance: few; d_gene: NA; v_gene: TRBV7-8; j_gene: TRBJ2-3